A selection of T cell receptor beta chains follows, all from one sample in a study of cytomegalovirus exposure and HLA in healthy donors. Some clones are missing from TCRdb's copy, which holds only in-frame ones; the method was immunoSEQ multiplex PCR. Here the sample spans 150,000 to 200,000 clones, roughly 90% being singletons. The sample taken for sequencing was PBMCs. These receptors were taken from a girl under three years old in good health and CMV-seronegative. CDR3s include the opening cysteine and the closing phenylalanine or tryptophan. D genes are given only for firm matches. The size entry is marked missing in some rows and otherwise reads once, few, many or a size class.

TRBJ2-5 TRBV2 . . TGTGCCACCGAGGACAAACAAGAGACCCAGTACTTC CATEDKQETQYF
TRBJ2-7 TRBV5-5 . . TGTGCCAGCAGCTTACAGGGTCCGGAAGAGCAGTACTTC CASSLQGPEEQYF
TRBJ1-6 TRBV2 . . TGTGCCAGCAGCATAACCACGGGATCCCCAGGTTCACCCCTCCACTTT CASSITTGSPGSPLHF
TRBJ2-7 TRBV2 . . TGTGCCAGCAGTGATTACGACATACGCGAGCAGTACTTC CASSDYDIREQYF
TRBJ2-7 TRBV4-1 . . TGCGCCAGCAGCTTGACGGAGGGAAACAGCGAGCAGTACTTC CASSLTEGNSEQYF
TRBJ2-3 TRBV2 . TRBD1 TGTGCCAGCAGTGCGCGGACAGGGGGAGATACGCAGTATTTT CASSARTGGDTQYF
TRBJ2-5 TRBV7-9 . . TGTGCCAGCGAGTCCTACGCCGGCGACTACGAAGAGACCCAGTACTTC CASESYAGDYEETQYF
TRBJ2-7 TRBV4-2 . . TGTGCCAGCAGCCAAGACGGATTCAGGGGCGGCGAGCAGTACTTC CASSQDGFRGGEQYF
TRBJ2-6 TRBV2 . TRBD2 TGTGCCAGCACCGAGGGCGGAGCGGGAGCTGGGGCCAACGTCCTGACTTTC CASTEGGAGAGANVLTF
TRBJ2-7 TRBV19 once . TGTGCCAGTAGTATATGGGGGACTCTCAGGCACGAGCAGTACTTC CASSIWGTLRHEQYF
TRBJ2-2 TRBV7-6 . . TGTGCCAGCAGCTTAGCGAGTGACTTACAAAGGAGGGGGGAGCTGTTTTTT CASSLASDLQRRGELFF
TRBJ1-1 TRBV29-1 . TRBD1 TGCAGCGGAGGACAGGGGGTTTGGACTGAAGCTTTCTTT CSGGQGVWTEAFF
TRBJ2-5 TRBV5-6 once . TGTGCCAGCAGCCCCCGGGACTTCAAGACCCAGTACTTC CASSPRDFKTQYF
TRBJ2-1 TRBV19 . . TGTGCCAGAAAGTCCACTAGGAATGAGCAGTTCTTC CARKSTRNEQFF
TRBJ1-2 TRBV27 once . TGTGCCAGCAGTGGTCAGACTAACTATGGCTACACCTTC CASSGQTNYGYTF
TRBJ2-4 TRBV30 . . TGTGCCTGGAGTGTACGGGGCAAAAACATTCAGTACTTC CAWSVRGKNIQYF